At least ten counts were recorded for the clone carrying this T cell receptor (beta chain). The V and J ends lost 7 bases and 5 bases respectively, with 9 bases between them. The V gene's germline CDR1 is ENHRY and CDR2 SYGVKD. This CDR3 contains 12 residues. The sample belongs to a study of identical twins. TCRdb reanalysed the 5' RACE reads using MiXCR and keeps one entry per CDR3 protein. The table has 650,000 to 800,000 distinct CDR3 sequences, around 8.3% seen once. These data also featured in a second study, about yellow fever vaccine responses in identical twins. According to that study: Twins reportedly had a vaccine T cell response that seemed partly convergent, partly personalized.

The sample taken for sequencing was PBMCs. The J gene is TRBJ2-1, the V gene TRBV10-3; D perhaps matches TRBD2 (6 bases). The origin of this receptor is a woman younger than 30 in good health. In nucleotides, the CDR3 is TGTGCCATCACGGGAGCACACAATGAGCAGTTCTTC. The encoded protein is CAITGAHNEQFF.